Below are 27 T cell receptor beta chains sequenced from a single sample in a study of beta chain features in type 1 diabetes (dated by TCRdb to the late 2010s). The library was generated by the immunoSEQ multiplex PCR assay. The entire amount of isolated RNA was reverse transcribed using the High Capacity cDNA Reverse Transcription Kit, so the sequenced TCRB transcripts were expressed ones. TCRdb holds this immuneACCESS table with in-frame rearrangements only. Some clones are missing; in checked studies, unresolved V genes explain under half, and the rest has no known cause. In this sample the table shows under 900,000 clones, 17% of which occur a single time. In total, the top ten clones hold 0.02% to 0.03% of the sample. Input material: naive CD4+ T cells from blood. Taken with the paper, the label for cell subset or site translates to: true naive CD4+ T cells. The receptors derive from a woman aged 18-30 years in good health.

This chain joins TRBV28 and TRBJ2-7; D ambiguous. V dropped 1 base and J dropped 0 bases, with 13 bases sitting between them. Germline-derived CDR1 and CDR2 are MDHEN and SYDVKM. The CDR3 length is 16 residues. CDR3 in DNA: TGTGCCAGCAGTTTATTCGGGTCCCGCGTCTCCTACGAGCAGTACTTC. Protein sequence: CASSLFGSRVSYEQYF. The variable domain in full, completed from reference TRBV28 and TRBJ2-7, reads DVKVTQSSRYLVKRTGEKVFLECVQDMDHENMFWYRQDPGLGLRLIYFSYDVKMKEKGDIPEGYSVSREKKERFSLILESASTNQTSMYLCASSLFGSRVSYEQYFGPGTRLTVT.

This clone was seen a handful of times. The chain carries TRBV13 and TRBJ2-3; a possible D gene is TRBD1 (6 bases). The V end was cut by 5 bases, the J end by 6 bases, with 12 bases between. Germline V gene data show CDR1 as PRHDT and CDR2 as FYEKMQ (reference sequence). CDR3 length equals 13 residues. The CDR3 DNA reads as TGTGCCAGCAGCCACAGGGAGAGGGATACGCAGTATTTT. Its protein is CASSHRERDTQYF. The full variable domain, its missing parts supplied by reference TRBV13 and TRBJ2-3, is AAGVIQSPRHLIKEKRETATLKCYPIPRHDTVYWYQQGPGQDPQFLISFYEKMQSDKGSIPDRFSAQQFSDYHSELNMSSLELGDSALYFCASSHRERDTQYFGPGTRLTVL.

This clone has a handful of counts. The chain couples TRBV2 to TRBJ2-5; 7 positions agree with TRBD2. CDR3 size: 14 residues. Germline V lookup: CDR1 SNHLY, CDR2 FYNNEI. V was pared by 4 bases and J by 2 bases, with 4 bases of the junction left unmatched. The CDR3 bases are TGTGCCAGCAGTGTGTCTAGCGGACAAGAGACCCAGTACTTC. It yields the protein CASSVSSGQETQYF. The variable domain in full, with the rest retrieved from reference TRBV2 and TRBJ2-5, is EPEVTQTPSHQVTQMGQEVILRCVPISNHLYFYWYRQILGQKVEFLVSFYNNEISEKSEIFDDQFSVERPDGSNFTLKIRSTKLEDSAMYFCASSVSSGQETQYFGPGTRLLVL.

The chain recombines TRBV7-9 with TRBJ2-2; 9 nucleotides align to TRBD1. CDR3 length: 15 amino acids. The germline V gene encodes CDR1 SEHNR and CDR2 FQNEAQ (reference sequence). V was pared by 5 bases and J by 3 bases, with 4 bases of the junction left unmatched. CDR3 residues: CASSIRQGDTGELFF. CDR3 DNA sequence: TGTGCCAGCAGCATTCGACAGGGGGACACCGGGGAGCTGTTTTTT.

This clone was seen a few times. This chain uses TRBV15 with TRBJ1-1, with unresolved D. V gave up 6 bases and J gave up 4 bases, with 15 bases separating them. The CDR3 is 14 residues long. Germline CDR1 LNHNV, CDR2 YYDKDF (reference sequence). Written as DNA, the CDR3 is TGTGCCACCAGTTGGACCTTGCCCAGCACTGAAGCTTTCTTT. It is translated as CATSWTLPSTEAFF.

This clone was counted only a few times. CDR3 residues: CASRSNPGGTGELFF. CDR3 coding DNA: TGTGCCAGCCGGTCCAACCCCGGAGGCACCGGGGAGCTGTTTTTT. The chain has TRBV28 and TRBJ2-2; a possible D gene is TRBD2 (5 bases). The CDR3 has 15 residues. The germline gives CDR1 MDHEN, CDR2 SYDVKM. V was cut by 8 bases and J by 4 bases, with 17 bases left in between.

Worth noting for this clone: The sample contains more than one DNA sequence encoding this CDR3. The chain joins TRBV7-8 to TRBJ1-5; D perhaps matches TRBD1 (6 bases). Trimming removed 6 bases from V and 2 bases from J, with 11 bases in between. The CDR3 sequence is 14 residues long. Germline V gene data show CDR1 as SGHVS and CDR2 as FQNEAQ. Here the CDR3 DNA reads TGTGCCAGCAGTCTAGGGGGGGGCAATCAGCCCCAGCATTTT. Residues: CASSLGGGNQPQHF.

CDR3 loop: CASSLGAVRSSTDTQYF. The CDR3 DNA sequence: TGTGCCAGCAGCTTAGGGGCAGTTCGTTCTAGCACAGATACGCAGTATTTT. The genes are TRBV7-9 and TRBJ2-3, with D unclear. Germline V gene lookup returns CDR1 SEHNR and CDR2 FQNEAQ (reference sequence). CDR3 size: 17 residues. Between the trimmed V and J ends, which lost 1 base and 0 bases, there was a span of 14 bases.

The rearrangement links TRBV2 to TRBJ1-2, with D uncertain. CDR3 size: 13 residues. In germline, CDR1 is SNHLY, CDR2 FYNNEI. The V end was cut by 7 bases, the J end by 2 bases, with 11 bases between. The CDR3 reads CASIGSGNYGYTF. The DNA of the CDR3 is TGTGCCAGCATCGGAAGCGGGAACTATGGCTACACCTTC.

The V and J genes are TRBV7-2 and TRBJ2-1; 7 nucleotides line up with TRBD2. The V and J ends lost 1 base and 6 bases, in that order; junction bases with no gene match: 6. The CDR3 is made up of 15 amino acids. Germline lookup yields CDR1 SGHTA and CDR2 FQGNSA. In DNA form, the CDR3 reads TGTGCCAGCAGCTTAGGAGCGGGAACGGTCAATGAGCAGTTCTTC. Encoded protein: CASSLGAGTVNEQFF.

This clone has just a few counts. The chain links TRBV28 to TRBJ1-5, with D unresolved. The CDR3 has 16 residues. The germline V gene has CDR1 MDHEN and CDR2 SYDVKM. With 4 bases removed from V and 4 bases from J, the gap between germline ends came to 17 bases. The CDR3 spells CASSSPEASPNQPQHF. The CDR3, as DNA: TGTGCCAGCAGTTCGCCTGAGGCGAGCCCAAATCAGCCCCAGCATTTT.

V and J are TRBV7-2 and TRBJ2-5, with D possibly being TRBD1 (5 bases). CDR1 is SGHTA, CDR2 FQGNSA, per germline. Trimming took 2 bases from V and 4 from J, leaving 11 bases between them. CDR3 length equals 14 residues. CDR3 sequence (DNA): TGTGCCAGCAGCTTAAGCAGGGTGGGAGAGACCCAGTACTTC. Translated, it gives CASSLSRVGETQYF. Using reference TRBV7-2 and TRBJ2-5 for the parts outside the CDR3, the full variable domain is GAGVSQSPSNKVTEKGKDVELRCDPISGHTALYWYRQSLGQGLEFLIYFQGNSAPDKSGLPSDRFSAERTGGSVSTLTIQRTQQEDSAVYLCASSLSRVGETQYFGPGTRLLVL.

The CDR3 protein is CASSKTGTLQETQYF. CDR3 sequence (DNA): TGTGCCAGTAGTAAAACTGGGACTTTGCAAGAGACCCAGTACTTC. The chain links TRBV19 to TRBJ2-5, with a tentative D call TRBD2 (6 bases). The germline V gene has CDR1 LNHDA and CDR2 SQIVND (reference sequence). With 4 bases removed from V and 2 bases from J, the gap between germline ends came to 14 bases. The CDR3 length is 15 residues.

This chain uses TRBV28 with TRBJ2-7, with a possible D match to TRBD2 (6 bases). The CDR3 contains 16 residues. CDR1 and CDR2 from the germline V gene are MDHEN and SYDVKM. Trimming removed 2 bases from V and 2 bases from J, with 16 bases in between. DNA of the CDR3: TGTGCCAGCAGTTTAGTGGGGGGAATTGGGACCTACGAGCAGTACTTC. This gives the protein CASSLVGGIGTYEQYF.

This clone was seen a few times. V and J are TRBV15 and TRBJ2-7, with 11 positions matching TRBD2. The length of the CDR3 is 16 residues. Trimming at V came to 0 bases and at J to 7 bases, leaving 8 bases not matched to a gene. Germline V CDR1 and CDR2: LNHNV, YYDKDF (reference sequence). CDR3 region: CATSRDIAGGPGEQYF. The CDR3 nucleotides read TGTGCCACCAGCAGAGATATAGCGGGAGGGCCGGGTGAGCAGTACTTC.

The rearrangement links TRBV15 to TRBJ2-1; D might be TRBD1 (6 bases). CDR3 size: 11 residues. Germline lookup yields CDR1 LNHNV and CDR2 YYDKDF (reference sequence). Trimming pared 4 bases from V and 10 bases from J, leaving 8 bases between. In DNA form, the CDR3 reads TGTGCCACCAGCAACGGACAGGAGCAGTTCTTC. This sequence encodes CATSNGQEQFF.

This clone was recorded many times. V gene TRBV4-3 combines with J gene TRBJ2-6; D is unclear. V was shortened by 2 bases and J by 12 bases, with 8 bases between the two germline ends. Germline lookup yields CDR1 LGHNA and CDR2 YSLEER. The CDR3 contains 12 residues. CDR3 DNA: TGCGCCAGCAGCCAAATCAATGGCGTCCTGACTTTC. It specifies CASSQINGVLTF.

The rearrangement joins TRBV6-6 to TRBJ2-7, with 13 bases identical to TRBD2. V trimming: 2 bases; J trimming: 3 bases; junction bases outside the gene matches: 4. This CDR3 is 16 amino acids long. Germline V gene sequence: CDR1 MNHNY, CDR2 SVGAGI (reference sequence). This chain's CDR3 is CASSYLRTSGSYEQYF. The CDR3 DNA reads TGTGCCAGCAGTTACCTAAGGACTAGCGGGAGCTACGAGCAGTACTTC.

The rearrangement uses TRBV5-1 and TRBJ2-2; 7 positions agree with TRBD2. The V segment lost 4 bases and the J segment 2 bases; nucleotides outside the gene matches: 8. CDR1 and CDR2 (germline): SGHRS, YFSETQ. The length of the CDR3 is 16 residues. CDR3: CASSPWAGVNTGELFF. DNA of the CDR3: TGCGCCAGCAGCCCATGGGCGGGAGTTAACACCGGGGAGCTGTTTTTT. The whole variable domain, filled in from reference TRBV5-1 and TRBJ2-2, reads KAGVTQTPRYLIKTRGQQVTLSCSPISGHRSVSWYQQTPGQGLQFLFEYFSETQRNKGNFPGRFSGRQFSNSRSEMNVSTLELGDSALYLCASSPWAGVNTGELFFGEGSRLTVL.

This rearrangement joins TRBV7-2 to TRBJ1-5; D not resolved. V lost 5 bases and J 12 bases, leaving 14 bases between the germline ends. Germline lookup yields CDR1 SGHTA and CDR2 FQGNSA. The CDR3 extends over 12 amino acids. CDR3 sequence: CASSPRPEVQHF. The CDR3 DNA follows: TGTGCCAGCAGCCCCAGGCCGGAAGTCCAGCATTTT. Full variable domain (outside the CDR3, taken from reference TRBV7-2 and TRBJ1-5): GAGVSQSPSNKVTEKGKDVELRCDPISGHTALYWYRQSLGQGLEFLIYFQGNSAPDKSGLPSDRFSAERTGGSVSTLTIQRTQQEDSAVYLCASSPRPEVQHFGDGTRLSIL.

There are a few counts of this clone. The V and J genes are TRBV15 and TRBJ1-4, with 7 positions matching TRBD1. This CDR3 region has 16 residues. V gave up 0 bases and J gave up 6 bases; unmatched junction bases: 7. Germline assignment: CDR1 LNHNV and CDR2 YYDKDF (reference sequence). CDR3 loop: CATSRDGRGGDEKLFF. In DNA, the CDR3 is TGTGCCACCAGCAGAGATGGGAGAGGGGGCGATGAAAAACTGTTTTTT.

The V and J genes are TRBV19 and TRBJ2-5; the D gene is possibly TRBD1 (6 bases). The CDR3 sequence is 15 residues long. Trimming pared 3 bases from V and 2 bases from J, leaving 13 bases between. CDR1 is LNHDA, CDR2 SQIVND, per germline (reference sequence). The CDR3 here is CASSILRGSQETQYF. In DNA, the CDR3 is TGTGCCAGTAGTATCCTGAGGGGGTCACAAGAGACCCAGTACTTC.

The chain employs TRBV27 and TRBJ2-1; 13 positions agree with TRBD2. Germline-derived CDR1 and CDR2 are MNHEY and SMNVEV (reference sequence). There are 15 residues in the CDR3. J gave up 7 bases and V 6 bases, and 6 bases lay outside the gene matches. CDR3 coding DNA: TGTGCCAGCAGAGGCGGGACTAGCGGGGTTAATGAGCAGTTCTTC. This codes for CASRGGTSGVNEQFF.

This clone has only a few counts. V and J are TRBV5-1 and TRBJ2-1; 7 bases are shared with TRBD1. Trimming removed 0 bases from V and 6 bases from J; junction bases left unmatched: 6. CDR1 and CDR2 (germline): SGHRS, YFSETQ. This CDR3 is built from 15 residues. The CDR3 DNA sequence: TGCGCCAGCAGCTTGGGACAGGGTAGAGTCAATGAGCAGTTCTTC. It specifies CASSLGQGRVNEQFF.

V is TRBV6-5 and J is TRBJ2-5, with TRBD2 identical over 9 bases. The J segment lost 5 bases and the V segment lost 0 bases, leaving 4 bases of the junction unmatched. This CDR3 region has 15 residues. The germline V gene encodes CDR1 MNHEY and CDR2 SVGAGI. The CDR3 loop is CASSYSSGRRETQYF. In DNA form, the CDR3 reads TGTGCCAGCAGTTACTCTAGCGGGAGAAGGGAGACCCAGTACTTC.

This clone was observed a handful of times. The DNA of the CDR3 is TGTGCCAGCAGCATAGTTAGACTAGTCGGTGAGCAGTTCTTC. Protein sequence: CASSIVRLVGEQFF. The rearrangement joins TRBV7-2 to TRBJ2-1, with a tentative D call TRBD2 (6 bases). The CDR3 has 14 amino acids. V was shortened by 5 bases and J by 9 bases, with 17 bases between the two germline ends. Germline V gene lookup returns CDR1 SGHTA and CDR2 FQGNSA.

The V gene is TRBV7-3, the J gene TRBJ1-2, with D possibly being TRBD1 (6 bases). CDR1 is SGHTA, CDR2 FQGTGA, per germline. The CDR3 totals 16 residues. Trimming left V 6 bases short and J 4 bases short, with 21 bases between. CDR3 residues: CASSFSTGGGFYGYTF. The CDR3 bases are TGTGCCAGCAGTTTTAGTACAGGAGGGGGATTCTATGGCTACACCTTC.